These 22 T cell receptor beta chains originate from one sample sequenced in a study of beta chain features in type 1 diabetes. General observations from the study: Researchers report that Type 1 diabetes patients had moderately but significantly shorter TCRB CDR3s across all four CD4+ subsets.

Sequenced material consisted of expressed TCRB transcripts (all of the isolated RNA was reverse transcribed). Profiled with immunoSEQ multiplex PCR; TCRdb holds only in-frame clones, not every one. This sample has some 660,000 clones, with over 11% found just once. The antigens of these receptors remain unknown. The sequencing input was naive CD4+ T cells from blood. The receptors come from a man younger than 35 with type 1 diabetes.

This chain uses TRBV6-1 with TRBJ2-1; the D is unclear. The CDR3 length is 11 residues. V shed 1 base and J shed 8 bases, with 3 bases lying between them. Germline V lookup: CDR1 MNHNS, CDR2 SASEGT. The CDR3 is CASSEGYEQFF. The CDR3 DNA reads TGTGCCAGCAGTGAAGGATATGAGCAGTTCTTC.

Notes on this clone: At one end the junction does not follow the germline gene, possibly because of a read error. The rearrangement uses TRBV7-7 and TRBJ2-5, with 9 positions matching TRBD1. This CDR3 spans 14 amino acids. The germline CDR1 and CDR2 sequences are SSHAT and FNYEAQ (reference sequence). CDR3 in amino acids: CASSFDRGQETQYF. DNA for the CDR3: TGTGCTAGCAGCTTTGACAGGGGGCAAGAGACCCAGTACTTC.

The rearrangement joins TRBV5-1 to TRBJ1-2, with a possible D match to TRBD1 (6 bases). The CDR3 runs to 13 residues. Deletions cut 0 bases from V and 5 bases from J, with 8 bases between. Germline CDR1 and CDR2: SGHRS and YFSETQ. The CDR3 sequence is CASSLEGGYGYTF. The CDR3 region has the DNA TGCGCCAGCAGCTTGGAAGGGGGTTATGGCTACACCTTC. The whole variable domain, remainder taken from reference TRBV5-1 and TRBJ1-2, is KAGVTQTPRYLIKTRGQQVTLSCSPISGHRSVSWYQQTPGQGLQFLFEYFSETQRNKGNFPGRFSGRQFSNSRSEMNVSTLELGDSALYLCASSLEGGYGYTFGSGTRLTVV.

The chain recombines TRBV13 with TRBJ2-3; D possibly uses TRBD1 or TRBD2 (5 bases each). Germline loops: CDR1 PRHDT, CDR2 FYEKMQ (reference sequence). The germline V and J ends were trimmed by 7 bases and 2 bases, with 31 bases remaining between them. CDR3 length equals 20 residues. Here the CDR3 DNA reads TGTGCCAGCAACGTTTATATCACGGACGCCGGGGCGGAGAACACAGATACGCAGTATTTT. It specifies CASNVYITDAGAENTDTQYF.

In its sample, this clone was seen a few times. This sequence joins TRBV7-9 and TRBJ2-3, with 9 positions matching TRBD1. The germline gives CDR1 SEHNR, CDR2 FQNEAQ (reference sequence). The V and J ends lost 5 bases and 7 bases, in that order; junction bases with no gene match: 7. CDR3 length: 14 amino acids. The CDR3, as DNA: TGTGCCAGCAGCCCCAGGGACAGGGAATATACGCAGTATTTT. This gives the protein CASSPRDREYTQYF.

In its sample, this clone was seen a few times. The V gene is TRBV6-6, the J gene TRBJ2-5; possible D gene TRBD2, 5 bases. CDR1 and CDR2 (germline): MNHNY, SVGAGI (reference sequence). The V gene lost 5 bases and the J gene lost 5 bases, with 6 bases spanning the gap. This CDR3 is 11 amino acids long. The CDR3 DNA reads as TGTGCCAGCAGTAGGAGGGAGACCCAGTACTTC. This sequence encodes CASSRRETQYF.

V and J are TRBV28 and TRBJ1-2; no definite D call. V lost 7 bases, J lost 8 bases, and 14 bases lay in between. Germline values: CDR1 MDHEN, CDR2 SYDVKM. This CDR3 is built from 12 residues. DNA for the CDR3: TGTGCCAGCAATCCCCCGGGATGGGGCTACACCTTC. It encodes CASNPPGWGYTF.

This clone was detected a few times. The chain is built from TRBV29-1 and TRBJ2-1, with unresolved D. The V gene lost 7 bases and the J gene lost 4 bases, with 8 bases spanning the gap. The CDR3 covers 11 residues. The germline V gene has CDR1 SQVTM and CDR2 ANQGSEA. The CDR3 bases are TGCAGCGAGGCAATTTACAATGAGCAGTTCTTC. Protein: CSEAIYNEQFF.

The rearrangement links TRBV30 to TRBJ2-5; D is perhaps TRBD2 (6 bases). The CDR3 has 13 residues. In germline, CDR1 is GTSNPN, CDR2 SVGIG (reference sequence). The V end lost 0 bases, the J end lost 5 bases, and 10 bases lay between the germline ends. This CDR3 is CAWSVPGVETQYF. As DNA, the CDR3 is TGTGCCTGGAGTGTACCGGGGGTCGAGACCCAGTACTTC.

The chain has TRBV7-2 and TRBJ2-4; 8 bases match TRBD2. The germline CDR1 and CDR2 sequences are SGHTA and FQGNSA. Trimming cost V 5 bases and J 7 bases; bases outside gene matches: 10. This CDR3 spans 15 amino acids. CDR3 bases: TGTGCCAGCAGCCCGCAGACTAGCGTAGCTAACATTCAGTACTTC. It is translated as CASSPQTSVANIQYF.

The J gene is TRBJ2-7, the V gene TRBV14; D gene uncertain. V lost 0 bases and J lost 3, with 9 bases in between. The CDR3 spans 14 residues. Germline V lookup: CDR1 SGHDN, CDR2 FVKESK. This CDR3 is CASSQDLQIYEQYF. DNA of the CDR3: TGTGCCAGCAGCCAAGATCTACAGATCTACGAGCAGTACTTC.

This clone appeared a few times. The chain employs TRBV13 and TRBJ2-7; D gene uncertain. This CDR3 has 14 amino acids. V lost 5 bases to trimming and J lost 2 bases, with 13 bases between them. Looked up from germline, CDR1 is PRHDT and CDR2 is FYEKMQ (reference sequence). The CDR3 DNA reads TGTGCCAGCAGCCCTGGGCTGAAGACCTACGAGCAGTACTTC. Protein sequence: CASSPGLKTYEQYF.

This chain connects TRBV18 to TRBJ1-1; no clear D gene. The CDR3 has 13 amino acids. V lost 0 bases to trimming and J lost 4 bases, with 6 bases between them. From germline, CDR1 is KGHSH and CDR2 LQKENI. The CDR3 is CASSPPGVTEAFF. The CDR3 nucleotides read TGTGCCAGCTCACCACCGGGCGTCACTGAAGCTTTCTTT. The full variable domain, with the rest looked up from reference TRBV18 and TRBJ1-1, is NAGVMQNPRHLVRRRGQEARLRCSPMKGHSHVYWYRQLPEEGLKFMVYLQKENIIDESGMPKERFSAEFPKEGPSILRIQQVVRGDSAAYFCASSPPGVTEAFFGQGTRLTVV.

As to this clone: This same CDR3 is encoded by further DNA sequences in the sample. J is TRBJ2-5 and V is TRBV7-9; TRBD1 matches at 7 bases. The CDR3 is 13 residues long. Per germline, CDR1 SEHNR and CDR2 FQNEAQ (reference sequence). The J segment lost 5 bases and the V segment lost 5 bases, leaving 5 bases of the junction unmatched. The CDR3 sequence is CASSRQGGETQYF. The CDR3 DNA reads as TGTGCCAGCAGCCGACAGGGCGGGGAGACCCAGTACTTC.

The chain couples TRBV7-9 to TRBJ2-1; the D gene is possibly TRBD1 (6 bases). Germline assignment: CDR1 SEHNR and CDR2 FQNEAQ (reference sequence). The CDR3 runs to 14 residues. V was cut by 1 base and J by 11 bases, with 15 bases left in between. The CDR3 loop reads CASSLVAGQGKQFF. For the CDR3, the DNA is TGTGCCAGCAGCTTAGTCGCTGGGCAGGGGAAGCAGTTCTTC.

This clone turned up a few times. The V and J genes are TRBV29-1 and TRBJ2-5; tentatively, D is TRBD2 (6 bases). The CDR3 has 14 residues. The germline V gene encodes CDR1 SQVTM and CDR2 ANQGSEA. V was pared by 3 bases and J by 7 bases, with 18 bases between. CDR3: CSVEPTGLPRTQYF. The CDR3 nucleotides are TGCAGCGTTGAGCCCACGGGACTGCCACGGACCCAGTACTTC.

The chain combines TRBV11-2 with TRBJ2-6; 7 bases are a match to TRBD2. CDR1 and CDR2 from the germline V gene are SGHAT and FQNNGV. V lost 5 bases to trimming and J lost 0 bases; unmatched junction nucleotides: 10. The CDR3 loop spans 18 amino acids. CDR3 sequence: CASSPGLAEYSGANVLTF. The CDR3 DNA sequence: TGTGCCAGCAGCCCCGGGCTAGCGGAGTACTCTGGGGCCAACGTCCTGACTTTC. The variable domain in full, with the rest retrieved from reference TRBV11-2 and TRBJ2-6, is EAGVAQSPRYKIIEKRQSVAFWCNPISGHATLYWYQQILGQGPKLLIQFQNNGVVDDSQLPKDRFSAERLKGVDSTLKIQPAKLEDSAVYLCASSPGLAEYSGANVLTFGAGSRLTVL.

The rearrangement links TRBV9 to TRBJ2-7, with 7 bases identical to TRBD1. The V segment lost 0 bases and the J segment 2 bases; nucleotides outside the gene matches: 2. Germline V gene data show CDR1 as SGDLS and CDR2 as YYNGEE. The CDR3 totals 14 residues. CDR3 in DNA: TGTGCCAGCAGCGTAGCCGGGACAGCCTACGAGCAGTACTTC. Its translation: CASSVAGTAYEQYF. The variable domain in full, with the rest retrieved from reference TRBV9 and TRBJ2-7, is DSGVTQTPKHLITATGQRVTLRCSPRSGDLSVYWYQQSLDQGLQFLIQYYNGEERAKGNILERFSAQQFPDLHSELNLSSLELGDSALYFCASSVAGTAYEQYFGPGTRLTVT.

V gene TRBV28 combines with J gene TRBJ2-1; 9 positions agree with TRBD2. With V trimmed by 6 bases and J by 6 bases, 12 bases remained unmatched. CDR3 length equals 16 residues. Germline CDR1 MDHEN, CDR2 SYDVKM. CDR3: CASRTSQAGGGNEQFF. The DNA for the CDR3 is TGTGCCAGCAGGACCTCACAAGCGGGAGGAGGCAATGAGCAGTTCTTC.

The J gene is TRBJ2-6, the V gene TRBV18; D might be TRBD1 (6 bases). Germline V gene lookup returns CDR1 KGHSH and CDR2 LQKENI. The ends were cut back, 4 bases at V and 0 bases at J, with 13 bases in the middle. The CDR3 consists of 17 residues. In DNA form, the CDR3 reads TGTGCCAGCTCACGCGGACAGACCTTCTCTGGGGCCAACGTCCTGACTTTC. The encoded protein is CASSRGQTFSGANVLTF. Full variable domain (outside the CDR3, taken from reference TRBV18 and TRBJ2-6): NAGVMQNPRHLVRRRGQEARLRCSPMKGHSHVYWYRQLPEEGLKFMVYLQKENIIDESGMPKERFSAEFPKEGPSILRIQQVVRGDSAAYFCASSRGQTFSGANVLTFGAGSRLTVL.

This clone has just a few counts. CDR3 residues: CASSSVGGRGYTF. As DNA, the CDR3 is TGTGCCAGCAGCTCCGTCGGGGGGCGAGGCTACACCTTC. The J gene is TRBJ1-2, the V gene TRBV7-9, with D possibly matching TRBD1 (6 bases). Germline-derived CDR1 and CDR2 are SEHNR and FQNEAQ (reference sequence). V was trimmed by 4 bases and J by 8 bases, leaving 14 bases between them. The CDR3 sequence is 13 residues long.

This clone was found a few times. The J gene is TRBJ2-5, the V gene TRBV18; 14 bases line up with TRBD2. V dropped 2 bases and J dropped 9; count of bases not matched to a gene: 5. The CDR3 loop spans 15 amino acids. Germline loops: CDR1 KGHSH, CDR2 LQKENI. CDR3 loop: CASSPGTSGSGPQYF. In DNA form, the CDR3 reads TGTGCCAGCTCACCAGGGACTAGCGGGAGTGGGCCCCAGTACTTC.